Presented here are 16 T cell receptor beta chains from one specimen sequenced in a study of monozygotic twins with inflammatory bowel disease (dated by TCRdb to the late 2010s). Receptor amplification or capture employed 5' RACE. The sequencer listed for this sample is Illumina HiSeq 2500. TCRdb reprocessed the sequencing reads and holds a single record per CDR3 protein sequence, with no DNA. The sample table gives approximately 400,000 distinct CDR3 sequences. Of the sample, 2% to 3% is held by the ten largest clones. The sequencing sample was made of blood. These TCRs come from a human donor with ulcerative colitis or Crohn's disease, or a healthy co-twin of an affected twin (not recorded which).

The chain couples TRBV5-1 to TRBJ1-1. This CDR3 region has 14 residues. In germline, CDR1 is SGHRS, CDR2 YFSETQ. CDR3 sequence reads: CASSLDRGGTEAFF.

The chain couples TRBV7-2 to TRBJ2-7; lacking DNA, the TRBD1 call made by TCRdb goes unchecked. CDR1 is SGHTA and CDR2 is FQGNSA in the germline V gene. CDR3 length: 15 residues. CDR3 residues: CASSADRGGIYEQYF.

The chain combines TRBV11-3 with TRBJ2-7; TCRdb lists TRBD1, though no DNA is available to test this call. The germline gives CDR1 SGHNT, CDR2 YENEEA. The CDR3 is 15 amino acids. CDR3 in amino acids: CASSAGGQGVYEQYF.

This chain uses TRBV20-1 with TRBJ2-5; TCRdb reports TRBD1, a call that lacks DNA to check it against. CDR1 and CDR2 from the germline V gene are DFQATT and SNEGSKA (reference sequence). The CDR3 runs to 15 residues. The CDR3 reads CSARDGTGGQETQYF.

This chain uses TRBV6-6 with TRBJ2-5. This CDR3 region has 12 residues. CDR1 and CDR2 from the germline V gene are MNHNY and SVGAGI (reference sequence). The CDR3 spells CASSTYAGTQYF.

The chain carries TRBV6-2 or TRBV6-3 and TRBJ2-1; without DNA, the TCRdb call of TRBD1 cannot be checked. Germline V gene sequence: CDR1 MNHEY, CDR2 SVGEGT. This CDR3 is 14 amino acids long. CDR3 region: CASHPWTGYNEQFF.

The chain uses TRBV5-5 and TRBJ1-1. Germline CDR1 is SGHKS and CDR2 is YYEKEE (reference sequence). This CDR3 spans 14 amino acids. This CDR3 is CASSVVGIALEAFF.

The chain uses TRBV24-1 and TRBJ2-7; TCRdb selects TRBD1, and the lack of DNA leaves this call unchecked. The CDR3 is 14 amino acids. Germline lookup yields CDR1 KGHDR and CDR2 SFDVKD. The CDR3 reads CATSETGGSYEQYF.

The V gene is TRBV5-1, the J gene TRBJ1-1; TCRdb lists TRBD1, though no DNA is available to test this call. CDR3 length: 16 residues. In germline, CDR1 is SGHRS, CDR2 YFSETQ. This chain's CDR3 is CASSLFAGSLNTEAFF.

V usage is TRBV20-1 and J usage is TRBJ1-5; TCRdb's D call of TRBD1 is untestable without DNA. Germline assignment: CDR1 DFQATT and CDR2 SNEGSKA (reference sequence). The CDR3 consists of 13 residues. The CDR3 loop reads CSAIRDRVQPQHF.

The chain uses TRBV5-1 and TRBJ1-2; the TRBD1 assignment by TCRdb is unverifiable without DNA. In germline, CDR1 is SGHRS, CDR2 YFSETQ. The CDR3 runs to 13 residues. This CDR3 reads CASSKGQGYGYTF.

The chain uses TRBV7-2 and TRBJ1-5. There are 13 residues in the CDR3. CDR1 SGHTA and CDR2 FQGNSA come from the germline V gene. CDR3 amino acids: CATAGDSNQPQHF.

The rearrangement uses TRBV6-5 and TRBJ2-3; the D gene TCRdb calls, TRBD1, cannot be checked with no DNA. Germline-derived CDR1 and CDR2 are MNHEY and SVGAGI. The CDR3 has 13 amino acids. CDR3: CASSLSTGNTQYF.

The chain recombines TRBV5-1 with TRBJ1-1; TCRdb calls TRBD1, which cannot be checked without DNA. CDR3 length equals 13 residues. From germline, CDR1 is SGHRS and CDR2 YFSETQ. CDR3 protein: CASRYDRNTEAFF. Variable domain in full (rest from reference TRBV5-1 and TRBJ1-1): KAGVTQTPRYLIKTRGQQVTLSCSPISGHRSVSWYQQTPGQGLQFLFEYFSETQRNKGNFPGRFSGRQFSNSRSEMNVSTLELGDSALYLCASRYDRNTEAFFGQGTRLTVV.

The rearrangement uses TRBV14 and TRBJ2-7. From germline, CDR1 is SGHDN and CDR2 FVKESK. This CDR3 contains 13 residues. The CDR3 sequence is CASSFRSSYEQYF. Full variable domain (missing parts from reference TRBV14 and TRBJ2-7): EAGVTQFPSHSVIEKGQTVTLRCDPISGHDNLYWYRRVMGKEIKFLLHFVKESKQDESGMPNNRFLAERTGGTYSTLKVQPAELEDSGVYFCASSFRSSYEQYFGPGTRLTVT.

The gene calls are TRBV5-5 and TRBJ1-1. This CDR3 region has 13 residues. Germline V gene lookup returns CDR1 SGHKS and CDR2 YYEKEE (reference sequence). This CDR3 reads CASSFEGITEAFF. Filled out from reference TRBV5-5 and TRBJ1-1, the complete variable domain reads DAGVTQSPTHLIKTRGQQVTLRCSPISGHKSVSWYQQVLGQGPQFIFQYYEKEERGRGNFPDRFSARQFPNYSSELNVNALLLGDSALYLCASSFEGITEAFFGQGTRLTVV.